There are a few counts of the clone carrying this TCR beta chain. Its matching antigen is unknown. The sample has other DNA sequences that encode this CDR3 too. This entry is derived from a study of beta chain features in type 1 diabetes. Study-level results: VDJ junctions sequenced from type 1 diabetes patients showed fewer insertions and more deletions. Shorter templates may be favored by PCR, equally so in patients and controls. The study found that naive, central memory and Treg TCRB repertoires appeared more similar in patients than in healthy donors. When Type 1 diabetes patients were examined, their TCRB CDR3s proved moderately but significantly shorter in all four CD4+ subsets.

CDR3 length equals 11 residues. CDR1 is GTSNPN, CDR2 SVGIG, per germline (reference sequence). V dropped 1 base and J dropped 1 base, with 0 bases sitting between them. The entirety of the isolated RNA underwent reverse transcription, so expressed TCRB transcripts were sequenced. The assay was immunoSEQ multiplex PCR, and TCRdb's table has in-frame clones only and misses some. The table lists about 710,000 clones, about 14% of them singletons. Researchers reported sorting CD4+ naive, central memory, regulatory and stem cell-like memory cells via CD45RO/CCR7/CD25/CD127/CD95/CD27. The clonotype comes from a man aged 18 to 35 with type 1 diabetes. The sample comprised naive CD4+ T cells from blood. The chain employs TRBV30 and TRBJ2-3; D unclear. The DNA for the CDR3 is TGTGCCTGGAGTGGCACAGATACGCAGTATTTT. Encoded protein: CAWSGTDTQYF.